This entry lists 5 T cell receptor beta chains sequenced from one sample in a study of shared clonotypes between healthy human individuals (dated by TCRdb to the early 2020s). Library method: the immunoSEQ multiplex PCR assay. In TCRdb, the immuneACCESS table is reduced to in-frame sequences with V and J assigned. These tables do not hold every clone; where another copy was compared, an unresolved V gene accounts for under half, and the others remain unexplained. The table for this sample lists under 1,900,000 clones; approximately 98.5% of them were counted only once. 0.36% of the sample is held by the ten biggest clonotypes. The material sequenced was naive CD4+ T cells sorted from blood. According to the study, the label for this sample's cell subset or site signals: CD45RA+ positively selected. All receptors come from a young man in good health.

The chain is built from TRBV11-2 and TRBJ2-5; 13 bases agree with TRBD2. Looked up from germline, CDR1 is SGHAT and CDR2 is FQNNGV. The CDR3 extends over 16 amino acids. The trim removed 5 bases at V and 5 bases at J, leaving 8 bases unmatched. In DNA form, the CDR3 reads TGTGCCAGCAGCCCACGGACTAGCGGGAGACGGGAGACCCAGTACTTC. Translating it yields CASSPRTSGRRETQYF.

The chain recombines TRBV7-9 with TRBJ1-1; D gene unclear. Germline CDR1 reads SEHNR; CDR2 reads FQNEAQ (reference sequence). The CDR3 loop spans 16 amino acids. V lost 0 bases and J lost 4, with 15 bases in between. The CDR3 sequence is CASSLAISDGRTEAFF. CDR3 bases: TGTGCCAGCAGCTTAGCAATCTCGGATGGGCGCACTGAAGCTTTCTTT.

CDR3 bases: TGTGCCTGGAGCAGGGGAGGAGGAGAGACCCAGTACTTC. This translates into CAWSRGGGETQYF. The chain recombines TRBV30 with TRBJ2-5; D tentatively fits TRBD1 or TRBD2 (6 bases each). This CDR3 has 13 amino acids. Germline V gene lookup returns CDR1 GTSNPN and CDR2 SVGIG (reference sequence). Trimming pared 3 bases from V and 4 bases from J, leaving 12 bases between.

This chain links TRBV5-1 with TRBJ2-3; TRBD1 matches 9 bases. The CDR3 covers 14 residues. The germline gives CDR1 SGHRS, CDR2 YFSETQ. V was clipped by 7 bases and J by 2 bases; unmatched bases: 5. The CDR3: CASLGTGLTDTQYF. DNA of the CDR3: TGCGCCAGCCTGGGGACAGGGCTCACAGATACGCAGTATTTT.

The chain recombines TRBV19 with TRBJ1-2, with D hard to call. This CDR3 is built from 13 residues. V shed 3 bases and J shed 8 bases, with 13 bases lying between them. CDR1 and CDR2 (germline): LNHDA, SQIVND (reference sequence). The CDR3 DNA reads TGTGCCAGTAGTATCGAACCCAGGAGGGGCTACACCTTC. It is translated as CASSIEPRRGYTF.